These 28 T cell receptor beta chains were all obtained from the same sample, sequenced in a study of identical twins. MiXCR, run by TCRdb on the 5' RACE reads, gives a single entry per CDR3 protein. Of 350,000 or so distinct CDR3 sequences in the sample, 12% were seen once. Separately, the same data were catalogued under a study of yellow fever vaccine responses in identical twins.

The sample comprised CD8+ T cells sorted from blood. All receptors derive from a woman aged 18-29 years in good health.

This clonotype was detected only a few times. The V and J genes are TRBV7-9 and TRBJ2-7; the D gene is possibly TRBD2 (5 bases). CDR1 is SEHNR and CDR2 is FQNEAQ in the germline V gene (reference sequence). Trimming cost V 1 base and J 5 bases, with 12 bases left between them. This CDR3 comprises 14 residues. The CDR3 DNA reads TGTGCCAGCAGCTTAGAACTATTTAGCGACGAGCAGTACTTC. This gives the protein CASSLELFSDEQYF.

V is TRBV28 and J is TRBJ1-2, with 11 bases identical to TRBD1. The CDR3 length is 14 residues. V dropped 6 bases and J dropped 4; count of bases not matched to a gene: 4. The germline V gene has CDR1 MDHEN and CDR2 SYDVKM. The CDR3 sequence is CASSRTGGFYGYTF. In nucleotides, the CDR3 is TGTGCCAGCAGCCGGACAGGGGGCTTCTATGGCTACACCTTC.

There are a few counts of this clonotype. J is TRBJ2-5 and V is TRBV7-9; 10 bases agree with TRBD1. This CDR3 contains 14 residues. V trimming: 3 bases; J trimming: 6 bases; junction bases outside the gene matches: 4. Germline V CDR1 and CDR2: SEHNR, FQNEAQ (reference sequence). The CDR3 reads CASSFGQGVKTQYF. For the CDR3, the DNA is TGTGCCAGCAGCTTCGGACAGGGGGTGAAGACCCAGTACTTC.

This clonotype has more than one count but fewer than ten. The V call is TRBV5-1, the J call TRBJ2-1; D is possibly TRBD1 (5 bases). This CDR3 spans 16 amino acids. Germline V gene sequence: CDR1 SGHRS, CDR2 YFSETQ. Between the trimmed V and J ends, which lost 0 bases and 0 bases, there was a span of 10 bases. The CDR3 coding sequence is TGCGCCAGCAGCTTGGGTCAGGGCAGCTCCTACAATGAGCAGTTCTTC. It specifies CASSLGQGSSYNEQFF.

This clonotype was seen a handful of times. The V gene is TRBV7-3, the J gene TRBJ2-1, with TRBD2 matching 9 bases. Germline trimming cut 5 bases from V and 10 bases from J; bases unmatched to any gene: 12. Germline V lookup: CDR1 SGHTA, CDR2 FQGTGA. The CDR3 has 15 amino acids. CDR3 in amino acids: CASSVYLAGAGEQFF. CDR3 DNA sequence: TGTGCCAGCAGCGTTTATTTAGCGGGAGCTGGCGAGCAGTTCTTC. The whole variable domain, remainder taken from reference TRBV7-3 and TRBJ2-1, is GAGVSQTPSNKVTEKGKYVELRCDPISGHTALYWYRQSLGQGPEFLIYFQGTGAADDSGLPNDRFFAVRPEGSVSTLKIQRTERGDSAVYLCASSVYLAGAGEQFFGPGTRLTVL.

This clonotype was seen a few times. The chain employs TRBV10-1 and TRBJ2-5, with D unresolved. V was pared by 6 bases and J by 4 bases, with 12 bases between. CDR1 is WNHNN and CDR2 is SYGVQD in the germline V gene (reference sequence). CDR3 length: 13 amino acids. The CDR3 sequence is CASSGGQTETQYF. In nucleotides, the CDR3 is TGCGCCAGCAGCGGCGGTCAGACAGAGACCCAGTACTTC.

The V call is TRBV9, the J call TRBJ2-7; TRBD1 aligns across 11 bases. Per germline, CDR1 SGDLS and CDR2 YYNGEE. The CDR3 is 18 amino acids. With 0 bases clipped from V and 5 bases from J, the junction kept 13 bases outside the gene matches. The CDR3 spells CASSVGGGGGQGVNEQYF. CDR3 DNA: TGTGCCAGCAGCGTAGGTGGGGGAGGGGGACAGGGGGTGAACGAGCAGTACTTC.

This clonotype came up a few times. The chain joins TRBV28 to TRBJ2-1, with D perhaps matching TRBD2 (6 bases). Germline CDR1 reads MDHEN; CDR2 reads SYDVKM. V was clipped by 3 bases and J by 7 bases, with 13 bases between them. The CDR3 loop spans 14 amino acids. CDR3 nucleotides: TGTGCCAGCAGTTTCGCGGGATTTAATAATGAGCAGTTCTTC. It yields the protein CASSFAGFNNEQFF. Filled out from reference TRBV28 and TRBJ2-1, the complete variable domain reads DVKVTQSSRYLVKRTGEKVFLECVQDMDHENMFWYRQDPGLGLRLIYFSYDVKMKEKGDIPEGYSVSREKKERFSLILESASTNQTSMYLCASSFAGFNNEQFFGPGTRLTVL.

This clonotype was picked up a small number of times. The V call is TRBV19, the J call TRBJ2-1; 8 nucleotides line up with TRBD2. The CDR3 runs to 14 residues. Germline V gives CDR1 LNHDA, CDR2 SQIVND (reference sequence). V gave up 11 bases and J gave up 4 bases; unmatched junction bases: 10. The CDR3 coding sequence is TGTGCCTCCGCGAGGGGACTAGGGTACAATGAGCAGTTCTTC. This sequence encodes CASARGLGYNEQFF.

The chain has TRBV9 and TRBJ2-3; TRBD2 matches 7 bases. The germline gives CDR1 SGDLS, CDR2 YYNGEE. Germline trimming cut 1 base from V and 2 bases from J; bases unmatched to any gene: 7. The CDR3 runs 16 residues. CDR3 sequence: CASSVHGLADTDTQYF. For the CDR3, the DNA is TGTGCCAGCAGCGTACATGGTCTAGCGGACACAGATACGCAGTATTTT.

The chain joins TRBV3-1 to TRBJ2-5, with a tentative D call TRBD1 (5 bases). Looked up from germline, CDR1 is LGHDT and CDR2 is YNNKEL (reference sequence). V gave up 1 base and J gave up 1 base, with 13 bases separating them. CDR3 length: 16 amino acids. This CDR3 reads CASSQGYQGVQETQYF. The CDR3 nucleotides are TGTGCCAGCAGCCAAGGTTATCAGGGTGTCCAAGAGACCCAGTACTTC.

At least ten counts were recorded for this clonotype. The CDR3 reads CASSQDPGTDQPQHF. The CDR3 coding sequence is TGCGCCAGCAGCCAAGATCCGGGGACGGATCAGCCCCAGCATTTT. The chain couples TRBV4-1 to TRBJ1-5, with D possibly being TRBD1 (5 bases). Germline CDR1 reads MGHRA; CDR2 reads YSYEKL. The CDR3 runs 15 residues. Trimming cost V 0 bases and J 5 bases, with 11 bases left between them.

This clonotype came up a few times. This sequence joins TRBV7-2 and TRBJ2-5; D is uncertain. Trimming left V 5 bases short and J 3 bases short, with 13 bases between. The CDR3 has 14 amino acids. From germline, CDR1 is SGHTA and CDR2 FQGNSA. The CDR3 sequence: CASSPVPLEETQYF. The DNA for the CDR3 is TGTGCCAGCAGCCCAGTGCCCCTGGAAGAGACCCAGTACTTC.

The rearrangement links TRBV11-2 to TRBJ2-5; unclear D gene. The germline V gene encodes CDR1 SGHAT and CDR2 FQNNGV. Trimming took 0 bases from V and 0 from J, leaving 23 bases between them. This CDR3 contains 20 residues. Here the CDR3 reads CASSLDWAIRASRDQETQYF. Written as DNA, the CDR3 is TGTGCCAGCAGCTTAGATTGGGCCATTCGGGCTAGTCGAGACCAAGAGACCCAGTACTTC.

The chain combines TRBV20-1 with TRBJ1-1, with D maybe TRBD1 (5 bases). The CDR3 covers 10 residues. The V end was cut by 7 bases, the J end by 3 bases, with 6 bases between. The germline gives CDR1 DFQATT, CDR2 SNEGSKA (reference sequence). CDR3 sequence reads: CSGGDTEAFF. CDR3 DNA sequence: TGCAGTGGGGGGGACACTGAAGCTTTCTTT.

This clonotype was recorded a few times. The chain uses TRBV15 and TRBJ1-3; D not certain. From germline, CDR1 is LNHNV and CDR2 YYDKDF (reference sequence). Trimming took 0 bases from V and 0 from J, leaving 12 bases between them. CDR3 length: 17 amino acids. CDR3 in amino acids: CATSREEGSTSGNTIYF. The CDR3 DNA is TGTGCCACCAGCAGAGAGGAGGGTTCCACCTCTGGAAACACCATATATTTT.

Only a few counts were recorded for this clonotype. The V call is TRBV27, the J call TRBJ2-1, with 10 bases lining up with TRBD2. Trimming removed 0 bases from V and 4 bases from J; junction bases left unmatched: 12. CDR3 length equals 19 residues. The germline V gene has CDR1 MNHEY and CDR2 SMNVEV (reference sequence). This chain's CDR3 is CASSLSGHHSSGSYNEQFF. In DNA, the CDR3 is TGTGCCAGCAGTTTATCCGGACACCATTCTAGCGGGAGTTACAATGAGCAGTTCTTC.

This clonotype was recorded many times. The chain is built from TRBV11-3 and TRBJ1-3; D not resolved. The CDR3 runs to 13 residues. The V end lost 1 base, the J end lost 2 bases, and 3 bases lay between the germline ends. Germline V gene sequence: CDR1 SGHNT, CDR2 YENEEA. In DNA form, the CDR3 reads TGTGCCAGCAGCTTAGGTCCTGGAAACACCATATATTTT. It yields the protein CASSLGPGNTIYF.

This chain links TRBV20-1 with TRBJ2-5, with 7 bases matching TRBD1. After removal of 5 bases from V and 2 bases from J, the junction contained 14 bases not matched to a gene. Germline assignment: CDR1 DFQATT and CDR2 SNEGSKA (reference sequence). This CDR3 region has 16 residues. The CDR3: CSARRVLDRPQETQYF. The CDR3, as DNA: TGCAGTGCTCGGCGAGTATTGGACAGGCCACAAGAGACCCAGTACTTC.

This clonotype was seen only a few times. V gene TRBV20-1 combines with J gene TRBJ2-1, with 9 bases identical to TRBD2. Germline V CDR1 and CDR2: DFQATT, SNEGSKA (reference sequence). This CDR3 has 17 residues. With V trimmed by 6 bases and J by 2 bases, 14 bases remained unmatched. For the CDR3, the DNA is TGCAGTGCGCACGAACCGGCTAGCGGGACGCCCTACAATGAGCAGTTCTTC. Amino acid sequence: CSAHEPASGTPYNEQFF.

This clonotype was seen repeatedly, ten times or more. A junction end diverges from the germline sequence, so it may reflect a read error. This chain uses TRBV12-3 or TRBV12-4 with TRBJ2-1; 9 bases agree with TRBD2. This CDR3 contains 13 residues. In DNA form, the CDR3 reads TGTGCCAGCAGTCTAGCGGGACCGTTCCAGCAGTTCTTC. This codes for CASSLAGPFQQFF.

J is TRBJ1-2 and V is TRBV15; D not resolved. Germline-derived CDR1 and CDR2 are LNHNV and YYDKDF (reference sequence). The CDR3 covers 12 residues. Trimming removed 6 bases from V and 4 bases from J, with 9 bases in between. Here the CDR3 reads CATRGIAYGYTF. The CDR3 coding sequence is TGTGCCACCAGAGGGATAGCCTATGGCTACACCTTC.

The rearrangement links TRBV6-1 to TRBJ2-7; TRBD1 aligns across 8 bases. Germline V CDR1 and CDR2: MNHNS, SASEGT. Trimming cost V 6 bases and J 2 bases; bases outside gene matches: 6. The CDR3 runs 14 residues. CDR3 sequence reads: CASSHGQGPYEQYF. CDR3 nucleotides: TGTGCCAGCAGCCACGGACAGGGCCCCTACGAGCAGTACTTC.

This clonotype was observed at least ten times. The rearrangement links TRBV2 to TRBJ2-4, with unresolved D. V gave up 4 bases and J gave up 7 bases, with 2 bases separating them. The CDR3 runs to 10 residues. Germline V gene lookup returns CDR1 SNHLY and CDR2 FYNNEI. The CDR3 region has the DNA TGTGCCAGCAGTGCTAACATTCAGTACTTC. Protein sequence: CASSANIQYF.

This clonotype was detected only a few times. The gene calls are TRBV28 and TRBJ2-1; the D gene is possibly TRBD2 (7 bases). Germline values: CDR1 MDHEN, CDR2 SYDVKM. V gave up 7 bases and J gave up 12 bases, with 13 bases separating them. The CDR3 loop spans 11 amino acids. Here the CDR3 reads CASNQGGGQFF. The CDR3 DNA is TGTGCCAGCAACCAAGGGGGGGGGCAGTTCTTC.

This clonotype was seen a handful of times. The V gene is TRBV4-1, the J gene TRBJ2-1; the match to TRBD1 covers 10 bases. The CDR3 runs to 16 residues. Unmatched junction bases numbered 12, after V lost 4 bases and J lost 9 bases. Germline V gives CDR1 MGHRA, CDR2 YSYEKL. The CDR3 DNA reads TGCGCCAGCAGCCTTTTGACAGGGGGCGCGGACTCTGAGCAGTTCTTC. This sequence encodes CASSLLTGGADSEQFF.

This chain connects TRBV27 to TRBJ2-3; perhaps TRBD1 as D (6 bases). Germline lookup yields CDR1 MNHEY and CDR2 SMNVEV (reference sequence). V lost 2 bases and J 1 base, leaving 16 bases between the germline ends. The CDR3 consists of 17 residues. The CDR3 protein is CASSLRVGGAGTDTQYF. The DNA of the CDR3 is TGTGCCAGCAGTTTACGTGTTGGGGGCGCTGGCACAGATACGCAGTATTTT.

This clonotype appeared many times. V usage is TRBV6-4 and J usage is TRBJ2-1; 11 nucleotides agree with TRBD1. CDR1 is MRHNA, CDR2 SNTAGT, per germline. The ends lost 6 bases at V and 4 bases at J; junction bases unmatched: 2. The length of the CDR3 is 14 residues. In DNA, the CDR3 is TGTGCCAGCAGCGGGACAGGGGGTTACAATGAGCAGTTCTTC. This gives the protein CASSGTGGYNEQFF.